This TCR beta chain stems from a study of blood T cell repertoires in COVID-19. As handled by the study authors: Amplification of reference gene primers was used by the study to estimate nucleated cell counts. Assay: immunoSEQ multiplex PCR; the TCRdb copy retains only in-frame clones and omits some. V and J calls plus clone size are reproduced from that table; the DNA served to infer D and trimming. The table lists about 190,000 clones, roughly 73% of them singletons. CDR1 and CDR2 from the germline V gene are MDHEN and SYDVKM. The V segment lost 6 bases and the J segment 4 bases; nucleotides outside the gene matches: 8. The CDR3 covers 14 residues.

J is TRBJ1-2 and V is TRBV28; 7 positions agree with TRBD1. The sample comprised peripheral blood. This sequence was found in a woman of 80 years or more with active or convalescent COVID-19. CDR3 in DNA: TGTGCCAGCAGGGGGACAGTCAGTCGCTATGGCTACACCTTC. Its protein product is CASRGTVSRYGYTF.